The clone carrying this T cell receptor (beta chain) was detected many times. A much larger clonotype is one base distant, so this may be a read error. Investigators amplified TCR beta CDR3 regions from RNA transcripts. RT-PCR was first run with HTBI primers, then multiplex PCR in a second round. TCRdb called the multiplex PCR reads again in MiXCR, with one record for every CDR3 protein. This table has 57,000 or so distinct CDR3 sequences, less than 55% appearing once. This sample is drawn from a study of Graves' ophthalmopathy and Graves' hyperthyroidism. Overall study context: Upon initial diagnosis and before any treatment, peripheral blood was collected.

Trimming at V came to 1 base and at J to 3 bases, leaving 6 bases not matched to a gene. CDR3 length: 15 residues. Germline CDR1 SGHAT, CDR2 FQNNGV. The sequenced sample was peripheral blood. The clonotype originates from an adult woman with Graves' ophthalmopathy. The rearrangement links TRBV11-2 to TRBJ2-7; 7 nucleotides align to TRBD1. The CDR3 bases are TGTGCCAGCAGCTTAGGATCAGGGGGAGTCTACGAGCAGTACTTC. Translated, it gives CASSLGSGGVYEQYF.